This T cell receptor beta chain is drawn from a study of beta chain features in type 1 diabetes. Study-wide points: Overrepresentation of cells with high TCR expression could result from cDNA sequencing. Comparison showed that naive, central memory and Treg TCRB repertoires appeared more similar among patients than among healthy donors. Type 1 diabetes patients showed a moderate but significant shortening of TCRB CDR3s in all four CD4+ subsets. At VDJ recombination sites, type 1 diabetes patients had fewer insertions and more deleted nucleotides.

Since all of the isolated RNA was reverse transcribed, expressed TCRB transcripts were what got sequenced. Sequenced by immunoSEQ multiplex PCR; TCRdb stores in-frame clones only, minus some. Found here are 300,000 to 350,000 clones, 7% to 10% of them singletons; the top ten hold about 1%. A sort by CD45RO/CCR7/CD25/CD127/CD95/CD27 yielded CD4+ naive, central memory, regulatory and stem cell-like memory cells. There are a few counts of this clone. Its antigen is still unknown. The same CDR3 can be traced to other DNA sequences in this sample. This receptor was taken from a man aged 30-40 years with type 1 diabetes. Material: central memory CD4+ T cells from blood.

DNA of the CDR3: TGCGCCAGCAGCCAAGGACGACAGGGCTATGGCTACACCTTC. Amino acids: CASSQGRQGYGYTF. The chain joins TRBV4-3 to TRBJ1-2; 7 nucleotides line up with TRBD1. Germline V CDR1 and CDR2: LGHNA, YSLEER. Trimming removed 1 base from V and 4 bases from J; junction bases left unmatched: 3. This CDR3 has 14 amino acids.